The rows below give T cell receptor beta chains drawn from one sample of a study of T-cell memory formation after mild COVID-19. TCRdb re-called the 5' RACE reads through MiXCR, storing one row per CDR3 protein. The sample records 190,000 or so distinct CDR3 sequences, roughly a tenth being singletons. Material for sequencing was PBMCs or a T cell subset sorted from them (not recorded which). Source of these receptors: a young man who had mild COVID-19 (a few samples of this study predate the infection). Cell type and time point are not known. CDR3s include the opening cysteine and the closing phenylalanine or tryptophan. The D gene is left open where the match is weak. Clone size is given for some rows only: seen once, a few or many times, or a class if the clone is expanded.

>few|TRBJ1-3|NA|TRBV28
CAGSWSLSGNTIYF
TGTGCCGGGTCGTGGTCCCTCTCTGGAAACACCATATATTTT
>NA|TRBJ2-3|TRBD2|TRBV20-1
CSEAGHPSTDTQYF
TGCAGTGAAGCGGGGCATCCTAGCACAGATACGCAGTATTTT
>few|TRBJ2-2|NA|TRBV12-3/TRBV12-4
CASSLGQWVGELFF
TGTGCCAGCAGTTTGGGGCAATGGGTCGGGGAGCTGTTTTTT
>NA|TRBJ1-1|NA|TRBV4-3
CASSQERSRPEAFF
TGCGCCAGCAGCCAAGAAAGGTCACGACCCGAAGCTTTCTTT
>few|TRBJ2-5|NA|TRBV15
CATSREATGKETQYF
TGTGCCACCAGCAGAGAGGCTACAGGGAAGGAGACCCAGTACTTC
>few|TRBJ1-2|TRBD1|TRBV4-1
CASSQDDRGLYGYTF
TGCGCCAGCAGCCAAGATGACAGGGGGTTGTATGGCTACACCTTC
>NA|TRBJ1-5|NA|TRBV2
CASSGWAAGNQPQHF
TGTGCCAGCAGTGGTTGGGCGGCAGGAAATCAGCCCCAGCATTTT
>NA|TRBJ2-7|TRBD2|TRBV12-3/TRBV12-4
CASSLSGRVGYEQYF
TGTGCCAGCAGTTTATCGGGGAGGGTTGGCTACGAGCAGTACTTC
>many|TRBJ2-5|TRBD2|TRBV12-3/TRBV12-4
CASTLGAGEGTQYF
TGTGCCAGCACCCTTGGGGCGGGGGAGGGGACCCAGTACTTC
>NA|TRBJ2-7|NA|TRBV7-2
CASSATGWGSSYEQYF
TGTGCCAGCAGCGCCACAGGGTGGGGGAGCTCCTACGAGCAGTACTTC
>few|TRBJ2-3|TRBD2|TRBV6-6
CASIHSRGGRIDTQYF
TGTGCCAGCATACACTCGCGGGGGGGCCGAATAGATACGCAGTATTTT
>few|TRBJ2-1|TRBD1|TRBV18
CASSPGTGTGDNEQFF
TGTGCCAGCTCTCCTGGTACCGGGACAGGGGACAATGAGCAGTTCTTC
>NA|TRBJ2-1|TRBD2|TRBV12-3/TRBV12-4
CASSLGSSGIYNEQFF
TGTGCCAGCAGTTTGGGATCTAGCGGGATATACAATGAGCAGTTCTTC
>many|TRBJ2-1|TRBD2|TRBV7-9
CASSLRVGTSGERRYNEQFF
TGTGCCAGCAGCTTAAGGGTCGGGACTAGCGGGGAAAGAAGATACAATGAGCAGTTCTTC
>NA|TRBJ2-1|NA|TRBV27
CASSPGTPAHNEQFF
TGTGCCAGCAGTCCCGGGACTCCGGCCCACAATGAGCAGTTCTTC
>many|TRBJ2-1|NA|TRBV7-9
CASSLVDYEQFF
TGTGCCAGCAGCTTAGTCGACTATGAGCAGTTCTTC
>NA|TRBJ2-1|NA|TRBV7-3
CASSIDYSYNEQFF
TGTGCCAGCAGCATTGACTATTCCTACAATGAGCAGTTCTTC
>few|TRBJ2-1|TRBD2|TRBV5-1
CASSSSGGNNEQFF
TGCGCCAGCAGCTCTAGCGGGGGAAACAATGAGCAGTTCTTC
>NA|TRBJ1-6|TRBD1|TRBV7-9
CASSLGTGAEYSPLHF
TGTGCCAGCAGCTTGGGTACAGGGGCCGAGTATTCACCCCTCCACTTT
>many|TRBJ1-1|NA|TRBV12-3/TRBV12-4
CASSPPQGRGTEAFF
TGTGCCAGCAGCCCCCCTCAGGGCCGGGGCACTGAAGCTTTCTTT
>NA|TRBJ1-2|NA|TRBV6-5
CASRFHGRDSGYTF
TGTGCCAGCAGATTTCACGGACGGGATTCCGGCTACACCTTC
>many|TRBJ1-1|NA|TRBV5-1
CASSLLAMNTEAFF
TGCGCCAGCAGCTTGTTGGCAATGAACACTGAAGCTTTCTTT
>few|TRBJ1-4|NA|TRBV20-1
CSAFATNEKLFF
TGCAGTGCCTTTGCAACTAATGAAAAACTGTTTTTT
>many|TRBJ2-3|TRBD2|TRBV4-1
CASSQPRLLAGGRRIDTQYF
TGCGCCAGCAGCCAACCCCGGCTGCTCGCGGGGGGGCGTCGTATAGATACGCAGTATTTT
>many|TRBJ1-2|NA|TRBV6-5
CASSSQSTHGYTF
TGTGCCAGCAGTTCCCAAAGTACCCATGGCTACACCTTC
>NA|TRBJ2-1|TRBD2|TRBV6-2/TRBV6-3
CASSYGPGGANEQFF
TGTGCCAGCAGTTATGGGCCGGGGGGGGCCAATGAGCAGTTCTTC
>many|TRBJ2-5|TRBD1|TRBV11-1
CASSHGTEETQYF
TGTGCCAGCAGCCATGGGACAGAAGAGACCCAGTACTTC
>few|TRBJ2-3|TRBD1|TRBV7-2
CASSGSGTGRADTQYF
TGTGCCAGCAGCGGATCGGGGACAGGGCGAGCAGATACGCAGTATTTT
>NA|TRBJ2-4|NA|TRBV4-3
CASSQEIGSPLNIQYF
TGCGCCAGCAGCCAAGAAATAGGGAGCCCCTTGAACATTCAGTACTTC
>few|TRBJ1-6|NA|TRBV10-3
CAISPGLRSPLHF
TGTGCCATCAGTCCAGGGTTGAGGTCACCCCTCCACTTT
>NA|TRBJ1-2|NA|TRBV20-1
CSAKGGSSYGYTF
TGCAGTGCTAAAGGGGGAAGTAGCTATGGCTACACCTTC
>few|TRBJ2-3|TRBD2|TRBV9
CASSVGLTDTQYF
TGTGCCAGCAGCGTGGGACTAACAGATACGCAGTATTTT
>many|TRBJ2-3|NA|TRBV5-6
CASSLDGLLSTDTQYF
TGTGCCAGCAGCTTGGATGGACTCCTTTCCACAGATACGCAGTATTTT
>NA|TRBJ2-7|TRBD1|TRBV25-1
CASPDQTGKGTYEQYF
TGTGCCAGCCCGGATCAGACAGGGAAGGGGACCTACGAGCAGTACTTC
>NA|TRBJ1-6|NA|TRBV10-2
CASSVSFESPLHF
TGCGCCAGCAGTGTGAGTTTTGAATCACCCCTCCACTTT